This TCR beta chain was captured in a study of T cells in narcolepsy. Study-wide context: Healthy controls were enrolled alongside patients with narcolepsy type 1 or type 2.

This table comes from immunoSEQ multiplex PCR, and its TCRdb copy is limited to in-frame clones, with some not included. Among approximately 38,000 clones listed, roughly nine tenths were seen once. General study findings and limits: Comparing one patient's CSF and blood CD4+ clonotypes highlighted HCRT- and TRIB2-specific autoreactive clonotypes.

This CDR3 has 14 residues. Trimming left V 2 bases short and J 2 bases short, with 10 bases between. Germline CDR1 is KGHSH and CDR2 is LQKENI. Of note for this clone: Its antigen remains unidentified.

The receptor's source is a human donor with narcolepsy. This chain uses TRBV18 with TRBJ2-7, with a tentative D call TRBD1 (6 bases). Specimen: CD45RA- memory CD4+ T cells from PBMCs. The CDR3 is CASSPGGSAYEQYF. Here the CDR3 DNA reads TGTGCCAGCTCACCAGGGGGCAGTGCCTACGAGCAGTACTTC.